The 6 T cell receptor beta chains presented below share a single source sample, sequenced in a study of blood T cells in healthy people across ages. A sample-barcoded 5' primer and a J-beta primer mix were used in a second PCR of roughly 6 to 11 cycles. TCRdb called the 5' RACE reads again in MiXCR, with one record for every CDR3 protein. The data contain 720,000 or so distinct CDR3 sequences, roughly 41% of them singletons. The source material was blood. The receptors stem from an elderly man in good health.

CDR3 protein: CASSVSPWGAQGNTEAFF. CDR3 DNA: TGTGCCAGCAGCGTCTCCCCATGGGGGGCGCAGGGAAACACTGAAGCTTTCTTT. The chain employs TRBV9 and TRBJ1-1; a possible D gene is TRBD1 (6 bases). The CDR3 spans 18 residues. Germline V gene sequence: CDR1 SGDLS, CDR2 YYNGEE. The V gene lost 2 bases and the J gene lost 2 bases, with 22 bases spanning the gap.

CDR3: CASSPNRNTEAFF. The DNA for the CDR3 is TGTGCCAGCAGCCCTAATAGAAACACTGAAGCTTTCTTT. This chain uses TRBV28 with TRBJ1-1, with unresolved D. Germline-derived CDR1 and CDR2 are MDHEN and SYDVKM. CDR3 length: 13 amino acids. V dropped 6 bases and J dropped 2 bases, with 10 bases sitting between them.

This clonotype was counted at least ten times. The chain is built from TRBV29-1 and TRBJ2-5; TRBD1 agrees at 7 bases. The CDR3 length is 12 residues. The germline gives CDR1 SQVTM, CDR2 ANQGSEA. The ends lost 7 bases at V and 6 bases at J; junction bases unmatched: 8. The CDR3 DNA sequence: TGCAGCGCACAGACAGGGTCTAAGACCCAGTACTTC. Protein: CSAQTGSKTQYF.

This clonotype was recorded a few times. The V gene is TRBV20-1, the J gene TRBJ1-2; D is undetermined. CDR3 size: 13 residues. CDR1 and CDR2 from the germline V gene are DFQATT and SNEGSKA (reference sequence). V lost 4 bases and J 1 base, leaving 10 bases between the germline ends. The CDR3 nucleotides read TGCAGTGCTACACTAAACCTTAACTATGGCTACACCTTC. Residues: CSATLNLNYGYTF.

The chain employs TRBV6-1 and TRBJ2-2; possibly TRBD2 for D (6 bases). The V gene lost 3 bases and the J gene lost 2 bases, with 10 bases spanning the gap. Germline-derived CDR1 and CDR2 are MNHNS and SASEGT. The CDR3 length is 15 residues. CDR3: CASSDGGINTGELFF. In DNA, the CDR3 is TGTGCCAGCAGTGACGGCGGGATCAACACCGGGGAGCTGTTTTTT.

This clonotype occurred once. A much larger clone differs by one base, so this may be a read error. This chain uses TRBV28 with TRBJ2-7, with a weak D call TRBD2 (6 bases). The germline V gene encodes CDR1 MDHEN and CDR2 SYDVKM. CDR3 size: 15 residues. The CDR3 loop reads CVSSLGAGLTYEQYF. The CDR3 DNA reads as TGTGTCAGCAGTTTAGGGGCGGGACTGACCTACGAGCAGTACTTC. The entire variable domain, with the rest obtained from reference TRBV28 and TRBJ2-7, is as follows: DVKVTQSSRYLVKRTGEKVFLECVQDMDHENMFWYRQDPGLGLRLIYFSYDVKMKEKGDIPEGYSVSREKKERFSLILESASTNQTSMYLCVSSLGAGLTYEQYFGPGTRLTVT.